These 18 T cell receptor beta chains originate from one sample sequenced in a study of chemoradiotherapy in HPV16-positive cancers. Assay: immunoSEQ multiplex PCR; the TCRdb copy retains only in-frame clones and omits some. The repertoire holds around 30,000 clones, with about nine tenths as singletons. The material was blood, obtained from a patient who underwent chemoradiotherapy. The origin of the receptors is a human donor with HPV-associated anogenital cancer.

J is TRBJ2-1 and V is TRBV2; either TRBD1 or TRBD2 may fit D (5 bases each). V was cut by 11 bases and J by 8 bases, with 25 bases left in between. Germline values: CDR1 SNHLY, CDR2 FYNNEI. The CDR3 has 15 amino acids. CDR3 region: CAGERGRVVGDEQFF. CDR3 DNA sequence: TGTGCCGGAGAGAGGGGCAGGGTCGTGGGGGATGAGCAGTTCTTC.

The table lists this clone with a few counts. CDR3 sequence: CASNFRITDTQYF. CDR3 coding DNA: TGTGCCAGCAATTTCAGGATCACAGATACGCAGTATTTT. V is TRBV25-1 and J is TRBJ2-3; D ambiguous. Trimming stripped 7 bases from V and 2 bases from J, with 10 bases between. CDR3 length equals 13 residues. Germline V gene data show CDR1 as MGHDK and CDR2 as SYGVNS.

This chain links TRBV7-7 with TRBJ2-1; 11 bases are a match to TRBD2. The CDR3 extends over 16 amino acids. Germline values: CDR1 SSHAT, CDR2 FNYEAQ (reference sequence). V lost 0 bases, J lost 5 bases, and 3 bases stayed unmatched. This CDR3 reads CASSLAPLAGDNEQFF. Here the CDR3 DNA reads TGTGCCAGCAGCTTAGCCCCACTAGCGGGGGACAATGAGCAGTTCTTC. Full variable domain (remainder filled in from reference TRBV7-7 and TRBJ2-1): GAGVSQSPRYKVTKRGQDVTLRCDPISSHATLYWYQQALGQGPEFLTYFNYEAQPDKSGLPSDRFSAERPEGSISTLTIQRTEQRDSAMYRCASSLAPLAGDNEQFFGPGTRLTVL.

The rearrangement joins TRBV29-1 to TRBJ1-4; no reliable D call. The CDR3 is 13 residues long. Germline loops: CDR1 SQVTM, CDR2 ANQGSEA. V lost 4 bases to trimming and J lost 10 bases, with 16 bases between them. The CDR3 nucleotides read TGCAGCGTTGGTTCGGGCGATGTAAGAAAACTGTTTTTT. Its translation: CSVGSGDVRKLFF.

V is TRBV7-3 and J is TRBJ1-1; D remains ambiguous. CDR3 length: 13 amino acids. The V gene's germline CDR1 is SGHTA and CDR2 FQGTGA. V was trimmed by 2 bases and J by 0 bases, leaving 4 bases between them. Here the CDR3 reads CASSLRMNTEAFF. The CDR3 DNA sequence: TGTGCCAGCAGCTTACGTATGAACACTGAAGCTTTCTTT.

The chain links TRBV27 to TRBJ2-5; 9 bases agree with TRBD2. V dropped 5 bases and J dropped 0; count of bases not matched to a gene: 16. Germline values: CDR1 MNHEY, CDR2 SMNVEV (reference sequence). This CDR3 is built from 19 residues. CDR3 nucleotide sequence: TGTGCCAGCAGTAAAAGGCACCCATCGGAGCGGGGGGACCAAGAGACCCAGTACTTC. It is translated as CASSKRHPSERGDQETQYF.

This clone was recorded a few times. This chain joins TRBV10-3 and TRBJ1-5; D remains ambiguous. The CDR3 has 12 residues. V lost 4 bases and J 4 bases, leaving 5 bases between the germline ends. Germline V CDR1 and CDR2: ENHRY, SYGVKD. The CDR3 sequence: CAISAGNQPQHF. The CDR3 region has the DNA TGTGCCATCAGTGCGGGAAATCAGCCCCAGCATTTT.

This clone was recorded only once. The CDR3 protein is CASSFRQAGNTIYF. The CDR3, as DNA: TGTGCCAGCAGCTTCCGCCAGGCTGGAAACACCATATATTTT. The chain couples TRBV5-6 to TRBJ1-3, with D hard to call. The germline gives CDR1 SGHDT, CDR2 YYEEEE. The CDR3 runs 14 residues. Trimming stripped 2 bases from V and 2 bases from J, with 8 bases between.

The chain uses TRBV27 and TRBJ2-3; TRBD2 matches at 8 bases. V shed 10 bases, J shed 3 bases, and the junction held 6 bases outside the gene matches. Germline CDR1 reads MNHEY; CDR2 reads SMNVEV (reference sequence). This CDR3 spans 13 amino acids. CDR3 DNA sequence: TGTGCCACCCAGCGGGGGTCAACAGATACGCAGTATTTT. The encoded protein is CATQRGSTDTQYF.

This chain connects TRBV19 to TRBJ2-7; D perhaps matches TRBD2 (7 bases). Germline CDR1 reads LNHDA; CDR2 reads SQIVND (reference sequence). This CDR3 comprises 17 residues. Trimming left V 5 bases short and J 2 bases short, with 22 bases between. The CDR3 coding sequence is TGTGCCAGTAGTGGCTCCGCGAGGGGGGGGCCGCCCTACGAGCAGTACTTC. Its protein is CASSGSARGGPPYEQYF.

CDR3 coding DNA: TGCGCCAGCAGCCTGACCCTACCAGACGCGGACACCGGGGAGCTGTTTTTT. This translates into CASSLTLPDADTGELFF. J is TRBJ2-2 and V is TRBV5-1; no definite D call. Germline values: CDR1 SGHRS, CDR2 YFSETQ. The CDR3 runs 17 residues. V was clipped by 4 bases and J by 3 bases, with 19 bases between them.

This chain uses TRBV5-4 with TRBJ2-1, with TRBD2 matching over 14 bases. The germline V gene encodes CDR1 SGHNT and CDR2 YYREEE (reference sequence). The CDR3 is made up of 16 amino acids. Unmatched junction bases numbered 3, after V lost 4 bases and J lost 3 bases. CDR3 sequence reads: CASSTGTSGGYNEQFF. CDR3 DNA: TGTGCCAGCAGCACCGGGACTAGCGGGGGCTACAATGAGCAGTTCTTC.

The CDR3, as DNA: TGTGCCAGCTCACCCTTCAAGGGTCGTGAAAAACTGTTTTTT. Residues: CASSPFKGREKLFF. This chain joins TRBV18 and TRBJ1-4; unclear D gene. The V and J ends lost 3 bases and 7 bases respectively, with 12 bases between them. This CDR3 is 14 amino acids long. Germline-derived CDR1 and CDR2 are KGHSH and LQKENI.

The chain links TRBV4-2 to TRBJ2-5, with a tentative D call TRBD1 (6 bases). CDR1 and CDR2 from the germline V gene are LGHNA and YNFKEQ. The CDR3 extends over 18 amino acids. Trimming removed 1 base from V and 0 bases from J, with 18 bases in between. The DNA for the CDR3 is TGTGCCAGCAGCCAAGGGTTCGTGGGGGCGGGCAACCAAGAGACCCAGTACTTC. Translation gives CASSQGFVGAGNQETQYF.

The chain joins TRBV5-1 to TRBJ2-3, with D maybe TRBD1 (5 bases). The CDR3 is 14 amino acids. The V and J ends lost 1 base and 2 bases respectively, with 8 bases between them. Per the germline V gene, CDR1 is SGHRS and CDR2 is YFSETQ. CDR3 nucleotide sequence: TGCGCCAGCAGCTTGCAGGGTATCACAGATACGCAGTATTTT. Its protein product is CASSLQGITDTQYF.

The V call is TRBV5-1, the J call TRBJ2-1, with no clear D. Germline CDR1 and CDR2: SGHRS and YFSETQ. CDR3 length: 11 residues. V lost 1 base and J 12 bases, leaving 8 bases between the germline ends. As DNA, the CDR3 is TGCGCCAGCAGCTTGATGGAATGGCAGTTCTTC. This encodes CASSLMEWQFF.

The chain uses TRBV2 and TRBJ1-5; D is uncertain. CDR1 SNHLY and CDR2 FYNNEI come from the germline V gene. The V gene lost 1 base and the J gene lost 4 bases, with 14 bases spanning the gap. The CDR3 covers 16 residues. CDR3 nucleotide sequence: TGTGCCAGCAGTGAAGGTTTGCCGACGGATAATCAGCCCCAGCATTTT. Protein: CASSEGLPTDNQPQHF.

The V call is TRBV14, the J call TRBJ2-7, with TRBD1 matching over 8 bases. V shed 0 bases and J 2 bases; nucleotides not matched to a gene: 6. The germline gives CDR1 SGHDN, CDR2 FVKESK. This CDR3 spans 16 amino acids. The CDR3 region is CASSQESDRGPYEQYF. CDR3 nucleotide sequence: TGTGCCAGCAGCCAAGAATCAGACAGGGGCCCCTACGAGCAGTACTTC. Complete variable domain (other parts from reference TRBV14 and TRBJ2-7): EAGVTQFPSHSVIEKGQTVTLRCDPISGHDNLYWYRRVMGKEIKFLLHFVKESKQDESGMPNNRFLAERTGGTYSTLKVQPAELEDSGVYFCASSQESDRGPYEQYFGPGTRLTVT.